This T cell receptor beta chain stems from a study of T cells in Graves' hyperthyroidism and ophthalmopathy. In germline, CDR1 is SGHRS, CDR2 YFSETQ. The J segment lost 3 bases and the V segment lost 7 bases, leaving 15 bases of the junction unmatched. The CDR3 spans 16 residues. This clonotype occurred many times. RNA transcripts served as the template for amplifying TCR beta CDR3 regions. RT-PCR in the first round (using the HTBI primer set) targeted the TCR CDR3. From the multiplex PCR reads, TCRdb called clonotypes with MiXCR, one entry per CDR3 protein. The table has about 280,000 distinct CDR3 sequences, about 25% seen once.

The sequenced sample consisted of blood. V usage is TRBV5-1 and J usage is TRBJ2-7; 8 bases match TRBD1. This sequence originates from a man aged 35-49 years with Graves' hyperthyroidism that later progressed to Graves' ophthalmopathy. CDR3 DNA sequence: TGCGCCAGCGGACTTCGTAATCAGGGGGCCAGCTACGAGCAGTACTTC. Translating it yields CASGLRNQGASYEQYF.